A single sample is the source of the 3 T cell receptor beta chains below, sequenced in a study of blood T cell repertoires in COVID-19. Only in-frame clones appear in the TCRdb table, and some are missing; sequencing was by immunoSEQ multiplex PCR. The repertoire has roughly 180,000 clones, around 79% of them found once; the top ten carry more than 6.5%. Sequenced sample: peripheral blood. These receptors came from a woman between 55 and 75 years old with COVID-19, enrolled during active disease.

The rearrangement joins TRBV6-2 or TRBV6-3 to TRBJ2-7; D perhaps matches TRBD1 (6 bases). Per the germline V gene, CDR1 is MNHEY and CDR2 is SVGEGT. Deletions cut 0 bases from V and 2 bases from J, with 14 bases between. The CDR3 is 16 amino acids. The CDR3 sequence: CASSYSGQTGTYEQYF. CDR3 bases: TGTGCCAGCAGTTACTCTGGACAGACTGGGACCTACGAGCAGTACTTC.

This chain connects TRBV7-5 to TRBJ2-3; the table's D call, TRBD2, was not checked against the DNA. TRBV7-5 counts as a pseudogene. This CDR3 spans 22 amino acids. The CDR3 sequence is CARSVGRRTSGRGSSSTDTQYF. The DNA of the CDR3 is TGTGCCAGAAGCGTAGGCCGCCGGACTAGCGGGAGGGGATCTTCTAGCACAGATACGCAGTATTTT.

J is TRBJ1-5 and V is TRBV5-6, with a possible D match to TRBD1 (6 bases). The CDR3 has 15 residues. The germline V gene has CDR1 SGHDT and CDR2 YYEEEE. V was shortened by 4 bases and J by 5 bases, with 16 bases between the two germline ends. The chain's CDR3 is CASSPRGGADQPQHF. The DNA of the CDR3 is TGTGCCAGCAGCCCTCGGGGGGGCGCGGATCAGCCCCAGCATTTT. The full variable domain, completed using reference TRBV5-6 and TRBJ1-5, is DAGVTQSPTHLIKTRGQQVTLRCSPKSGHDTVSWYQQALGQGPQFIFQYYEEEERQRGNFPDRFSGHQFPNYSSELNVNALLLGDSALYLCASSPRGGADQPQHFGDGTRLSIL.